These 3 T cell receptor beta chains came from one sample sequenced in a study of T cell repertoires in cytomegalovirus infection. TCRdb independently ran MiXCR on the reads; one entry per CDR3 protein. The data hold more than 90,000 distinct CDR3 sequences, with around 10% observed a single time. No cognate antigen is known for these TCRs. Sequenced: PBMCs, sequenced either directly or after in vitro stimulation (not recorded which). The receptor set was obtained from a human donor in good health (CMV status not recorded). Some clones in this sample may be carry-over from other donors' samples.

The chain links TRBV4-3 to TRBJ1-5, with 9 positions matching TRBD1. Germline trimming cut 1 base from V and 4 bases from J; bases unmatched to any gene: 5. The CDR3 covers 16 residues. Germline V CDR1 and CDR2: LGHNA, YSLEER. CDR3 bases: TGCGCCAGCAGCCAAGTACACGGACAGGGGAATCAGCCCCAGCATTTT. Protein product: CASSQVHGQGNQPQHF.

This clonotype showed up many times. DNA of the CDR3: TGTGCCAGCAGCACAGAGGGGAATTCACCCCTCCACTTT. Translating it yields CASSTEGNSPLHF. The chain joins TRBV7-2 to TRBJ1-6; tentatively, D is TRBD1 (5 bases). Germline lookup yields CDR1 SGHTA and CDR2 FQGNSA. With 5 bases removed from V and 7 bases from J, the gap between germline ends came to 9 bases. There are 13 residues in the CDR3.

This clonotype was found many times. The V and J genes are TRBV7-8 and TRBJ2-4, with D perhaps TRBD2 (5 bases). Per the germline V gene, CDR1 is SGHVS and CDR2 is FQNEAQ. Trimming took 1 base from V and 2 from J, leaving 12 bases between them. The CDR3 has 16 residues. The CDR3 spells CASSLGRGATKNIQYF. As DNA, the CDR3 is TGTGCCAGCAGCTTAGGACGGGGTGCAACCAAAAACATTCAGTACTTC.